A selection of T cell receptor beta chains follows, all from one sample in a study of T cell responses to AZD1222 COVID-19 vaccine. Clones were read by immunoSEQ multiplex PCR, and TCRdb kept only the in-frame ones, dropping some. The profile covers about 140,000 clones, with approximately 94% appearing a single time and roughly 5% taken by the ten largest. Source: peripheral blood, taken on day 0 of AZD1222 vaccination. The receptors were sampled from an adult in good health. Each CDR3 is given with its conserved first and last residue. Each record gives: V gene, J gene, clone size, D gene, CDR3 DNA, CDR3 protein. D genes are given only for firm matches. Size is stated for part of the rows, as once, few or many counts, or as a class when the clone is expanded.

>TRBV6-1|TRBJ2-2|NA|TRBD2
TGTGCCAGCAGTGAAGCAGCACTAGCGGCTAACACCGGGGAGCTGTTTTTT
CASSEAALAANTGELFF
>TRBV7-2|TRBJ2-3|once|NA
TGTGCCAGCAGCTCAAACAGGGGCACAGATACGCAGTATTTT
CASSSNRGTDTQYF
>TRBV19|TRBJ2-7|once|NA
TGTGCCAGTAGTATAGGCCATGGGGGAGCCTACGAGCAGTACTTC
CASSIGHGGAYEQYF
>TRBV5-1|TRBJ2-1|NA|NA
TGCGCCAGCAGCCTCTATAAACTAGGGAGCTCCTACAATGAGCAGTTCTTC
CASSLYKLGSSYNEQFF
>TRBV4-3|TRBJ1-6|NA|NA
TGCGCCAGCAGCCAAGAGGTAGCAGGGGATAATTTTAATTCACCCCTCCACTTT
CASSQEVAGDNFNSPLHF
>TRBV11-3|TRBJ2-1|NA|NA
TGTGCCAGCAGCTTAAACAGATACAATGAGCAGTTCTTC
CASSLNRYNEQFF
>TRBV7-2|TRBJ1-3|NA|NA
TGTGCCAGCAGCCCCCGGGGTAGCAGCTCTGGAAACACCATATATTTT
CASSPRGSSSGNTIYF
>TRBV19|TRBJ1-4|NA|NA
TGTGCCAGTAGTAGTCGGGGCGGGGGCGAAAAACTGTTTTTT
CASSSRGGGEKLFF
>TRBV14|TRBJ1-2|NA|NA
TGTGCCAGCAGCTTAACAGACAACTATGGCTACACCTTC
CASSLTDNYGYTF
>TRBV15|TRBJ2-1|NA|TRBD2
TGTGCCACCAGCAGAGCCTTAACTAGCGCGGATGTAAATGAGCAGTTCTTC
CATSRALTSADVNEQFF
>TRBV6-5|TRBJ2-4|NA|NA
TGTGCCAGCAGGTGGGGTGACATTCAGTACTTC
CASRWGDIQYF
>TRBV7-2|TRBJ2-2|NA|NA
TGTGCCAGCAGCGCGGGGGCTAGCGGAACGCCCTCTAGGACCGGGGAGCTGTTTTTT
CASSAGASGTPSRTGELFF
>TRBV18|TRBJ2-3|NA|NA
TGTGCCAGCTCACCCCAGATGGGGTCGGGGCCAGATACGCAGTATTTT
CASSPQMGSGPDTQYF
>TRBV18|TRBJ2-7|NA|NA
TGTGCCAGCTCACCAGAGGCGGCCCTTTTTACCTACGAGCAGTACTTC
CASSPEAALFTYEQYF
>TRBV3-1/TRBV3-2|TRBJ1-1|NA|NA
TGTGCCAGCAGCCCCCAGAACACTGAAGCTTTCTTT
CASSPQNTEAFF
>TRBV7-2|TRBJ1-1|NA|NA
TGTGCCAGCAGCGGCCATAAAACTGAAGCTTTCTTT
CASSGHKTEAFF
>TRBV6-5|TRBJ1-2|NA|NA
TGTGCCAGCAGCACAACAGGGTATAACTATGGCTACACCTTC
CASSTTGYNYGYTF
>TRBV5-5|TRBJ2-2|NA|NA
TGTGCCAGCAGCTTTAACACCGGGGAGCTGTTTTTT
CASSFNTGELFF
>TRBV11-2|TRBJ1-1|NA|TRBD1
TGTGCCGAGACTGGGGACAGGGTGAACACTGAAGCTTTCTTT
CAETGDRVNTEAFF
>TRBV3-1/TRBV3-2|TRBJ2-1|NA|TRBD2
TGTGCCAGCAGCTTGGTATCCGGGACTAGTCAGTTCTTC
CASSLVSGTSQFF
>TRBV2|TRBJ1-5|NA|NA
TGTGCCAGCAGGGGAAGGTCCCAGCATTTT
CASRGRSQHF
>TRBV25-1|TRBJ2-7|NA|NA
TGTGCCAGCACAGGGTCCAGGGGAACCGAGCAGTACTTC
CASTGSRGTEQYF